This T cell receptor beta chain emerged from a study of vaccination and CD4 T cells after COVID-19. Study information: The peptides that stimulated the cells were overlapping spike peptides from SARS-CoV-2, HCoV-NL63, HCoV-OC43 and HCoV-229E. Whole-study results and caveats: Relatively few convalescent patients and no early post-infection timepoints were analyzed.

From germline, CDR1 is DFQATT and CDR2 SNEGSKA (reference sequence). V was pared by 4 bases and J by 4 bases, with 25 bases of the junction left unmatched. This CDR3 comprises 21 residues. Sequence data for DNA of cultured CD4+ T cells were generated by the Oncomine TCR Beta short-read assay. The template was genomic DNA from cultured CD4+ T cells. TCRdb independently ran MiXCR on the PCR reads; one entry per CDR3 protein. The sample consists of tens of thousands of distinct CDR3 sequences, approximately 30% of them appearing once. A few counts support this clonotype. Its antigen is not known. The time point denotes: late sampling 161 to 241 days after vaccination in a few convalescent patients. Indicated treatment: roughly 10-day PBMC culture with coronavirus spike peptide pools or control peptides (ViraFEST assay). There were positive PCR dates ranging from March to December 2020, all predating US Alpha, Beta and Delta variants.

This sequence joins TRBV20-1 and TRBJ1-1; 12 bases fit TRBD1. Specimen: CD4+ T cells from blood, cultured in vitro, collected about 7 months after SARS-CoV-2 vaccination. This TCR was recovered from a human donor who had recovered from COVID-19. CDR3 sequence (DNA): TGCAGTGCTACCTTCCCACTCGGGACAGGGGGCTTGCCCGTTGGAGCCACTGAAGCTTTCTTT. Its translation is CSATFPLGTGGLPVGATEAFF.